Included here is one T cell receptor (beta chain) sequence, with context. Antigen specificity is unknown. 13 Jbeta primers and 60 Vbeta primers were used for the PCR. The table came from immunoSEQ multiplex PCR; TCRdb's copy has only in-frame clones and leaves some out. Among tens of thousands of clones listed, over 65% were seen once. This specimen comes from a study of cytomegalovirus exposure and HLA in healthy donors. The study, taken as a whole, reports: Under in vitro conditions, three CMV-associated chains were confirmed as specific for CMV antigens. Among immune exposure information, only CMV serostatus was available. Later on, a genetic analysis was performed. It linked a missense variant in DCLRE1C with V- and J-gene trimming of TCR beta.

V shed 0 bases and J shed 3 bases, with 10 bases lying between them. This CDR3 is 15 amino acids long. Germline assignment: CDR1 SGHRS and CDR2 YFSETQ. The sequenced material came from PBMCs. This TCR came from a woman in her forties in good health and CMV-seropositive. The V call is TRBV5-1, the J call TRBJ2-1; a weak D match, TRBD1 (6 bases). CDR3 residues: CASSLGRGNYNEQFF. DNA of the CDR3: TGCGCCAGCAGCTTGGGTAGGGGGAACTACAATGAGCAGTTCTTC.